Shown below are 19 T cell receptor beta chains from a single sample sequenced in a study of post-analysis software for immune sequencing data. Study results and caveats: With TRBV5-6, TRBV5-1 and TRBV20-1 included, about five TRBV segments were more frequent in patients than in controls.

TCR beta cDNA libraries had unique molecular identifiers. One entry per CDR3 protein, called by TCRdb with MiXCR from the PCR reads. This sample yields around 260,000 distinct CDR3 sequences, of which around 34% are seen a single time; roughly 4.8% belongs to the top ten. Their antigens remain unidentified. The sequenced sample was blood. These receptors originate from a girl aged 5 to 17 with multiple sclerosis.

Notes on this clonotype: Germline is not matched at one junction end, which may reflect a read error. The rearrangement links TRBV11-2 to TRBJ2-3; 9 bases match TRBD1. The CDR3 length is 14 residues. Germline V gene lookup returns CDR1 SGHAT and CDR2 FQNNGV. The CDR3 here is CASSGLRDRDRAGF. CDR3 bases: TGTGCCAGCAGCGGCCTAAGGGACAGGGATCGGGCTGGATTT.

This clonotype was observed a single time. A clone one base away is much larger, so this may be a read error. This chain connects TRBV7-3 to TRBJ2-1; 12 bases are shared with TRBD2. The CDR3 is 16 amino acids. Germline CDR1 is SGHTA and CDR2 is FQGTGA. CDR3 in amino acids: CASSQRTSGIYNERYF. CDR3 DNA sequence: TGTGCCAGCAGCCAAAGGACTAGCGGGATCTACAATGAGCGGTACTTC.

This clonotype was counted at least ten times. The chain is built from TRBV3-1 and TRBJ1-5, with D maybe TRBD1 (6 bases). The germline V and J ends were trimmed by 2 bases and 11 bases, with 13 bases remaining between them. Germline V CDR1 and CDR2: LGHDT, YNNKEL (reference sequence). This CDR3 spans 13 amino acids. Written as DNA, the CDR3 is TGTGCCAGCAGCCAAAGGGGGACTGTCACCCAGCATTTT. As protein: CASSQRGTVTQHF.

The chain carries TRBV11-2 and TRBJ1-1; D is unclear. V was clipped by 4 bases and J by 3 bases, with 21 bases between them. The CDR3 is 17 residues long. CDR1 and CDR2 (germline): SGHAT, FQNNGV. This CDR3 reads CASSSPRRRKGDTEAFF. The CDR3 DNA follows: TGTGCCAGCAGCTCCCCCCGGAGAAGGAAGGGTGACACTGAAGCTTTCTTT.

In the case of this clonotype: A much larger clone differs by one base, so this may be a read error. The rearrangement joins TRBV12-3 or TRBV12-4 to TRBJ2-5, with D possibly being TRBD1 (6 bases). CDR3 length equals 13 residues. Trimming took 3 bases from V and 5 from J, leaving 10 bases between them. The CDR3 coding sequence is TGTGCCAGCAGTTTCCAGGGGCGGGAGACCCAGTACTTC. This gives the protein CASSFQGRETQYF.

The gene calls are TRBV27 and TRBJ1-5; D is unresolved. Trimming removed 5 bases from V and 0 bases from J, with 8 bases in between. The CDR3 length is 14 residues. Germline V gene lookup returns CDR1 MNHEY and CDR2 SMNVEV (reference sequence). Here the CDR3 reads CASSLRPSNQPQHF. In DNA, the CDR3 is TGTGCCAGCAGTCTTCGTCCTAGCAATCAGCCCCAGCATTTT.

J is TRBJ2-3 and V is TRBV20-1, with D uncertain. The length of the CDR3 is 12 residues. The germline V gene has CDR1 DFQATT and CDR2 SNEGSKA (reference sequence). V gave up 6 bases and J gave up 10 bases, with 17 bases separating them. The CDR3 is CSARVGFEAQYF. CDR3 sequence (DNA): TGCAGTGCCCGGGTGGGATTTGAGGCGCAGTATTTT.

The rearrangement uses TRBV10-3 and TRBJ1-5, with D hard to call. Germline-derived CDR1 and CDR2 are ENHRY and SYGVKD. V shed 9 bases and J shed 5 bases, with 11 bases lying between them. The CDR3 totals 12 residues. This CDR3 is CAIRAHHQPQHF. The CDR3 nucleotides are TGTGCCATTCGGGCCCACCATCAGCCCCAGCATTTT.

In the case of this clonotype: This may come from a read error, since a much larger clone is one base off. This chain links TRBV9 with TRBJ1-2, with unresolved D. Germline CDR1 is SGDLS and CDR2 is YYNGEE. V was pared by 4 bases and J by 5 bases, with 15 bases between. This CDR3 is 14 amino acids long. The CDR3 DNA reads TGTGCCAGCAGCCAAGGACTGCAGGATTATGGCTACACCTTC. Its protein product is CASSQGLQDYGYTF.

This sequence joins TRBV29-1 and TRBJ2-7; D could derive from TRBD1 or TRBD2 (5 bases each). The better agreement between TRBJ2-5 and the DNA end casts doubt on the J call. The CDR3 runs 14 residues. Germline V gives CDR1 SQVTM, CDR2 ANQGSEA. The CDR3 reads CSVAAGTPGETQYF. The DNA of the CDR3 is TGCAGCGTTGCGGCAGGGACGCCGGGGGAGACCCAGTACTTC.

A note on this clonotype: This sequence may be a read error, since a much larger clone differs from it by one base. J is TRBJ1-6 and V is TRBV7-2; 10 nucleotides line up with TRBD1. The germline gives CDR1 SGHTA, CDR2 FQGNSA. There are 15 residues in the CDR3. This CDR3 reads CASSWDRGGNSPRHF. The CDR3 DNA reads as TGTGCCAGCAGCTGGGACAGGGGAGGGAATTCACCCCGCCACTTT.

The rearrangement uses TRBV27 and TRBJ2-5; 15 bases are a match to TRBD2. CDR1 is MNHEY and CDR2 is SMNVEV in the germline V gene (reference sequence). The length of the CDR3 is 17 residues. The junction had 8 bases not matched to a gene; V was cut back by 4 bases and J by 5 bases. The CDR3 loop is CASSSTRTSGRVETQYF. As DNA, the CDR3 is TGTGCCAGCAGTTCGACACGGACTAGCGGGAGGGTGGAGACCCAGTACTTC.

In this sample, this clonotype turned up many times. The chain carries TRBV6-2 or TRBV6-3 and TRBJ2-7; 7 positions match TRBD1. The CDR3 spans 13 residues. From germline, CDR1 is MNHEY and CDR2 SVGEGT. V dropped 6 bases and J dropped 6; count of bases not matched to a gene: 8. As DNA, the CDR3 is TGTGCCAGCAGCGACAGGGTCCTAATCGAGCAGTACTTC. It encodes CASSDRVLIEQYF.

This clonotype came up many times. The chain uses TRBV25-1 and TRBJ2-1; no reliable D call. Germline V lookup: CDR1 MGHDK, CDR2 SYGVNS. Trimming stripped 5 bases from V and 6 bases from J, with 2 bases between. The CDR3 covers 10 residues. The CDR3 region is CASSSNEQFF. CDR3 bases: TGTGCCAGCAGTTCCAATGAGCAGTTCTTC. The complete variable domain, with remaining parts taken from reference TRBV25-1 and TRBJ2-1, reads EADIYQTPRYLVIGTGKKITLECSQTMGHDKMYWYQQDPGMELHLIHYSYGVNSTEKGDLSSESTVSRIRTEHFPLTLESARPSHTSQYLCASSSNEQFFGPGTRLTVL.

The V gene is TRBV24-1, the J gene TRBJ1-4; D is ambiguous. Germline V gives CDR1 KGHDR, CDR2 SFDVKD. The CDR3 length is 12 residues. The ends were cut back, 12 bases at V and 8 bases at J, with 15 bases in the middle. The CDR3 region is CAASGPTEKLFF. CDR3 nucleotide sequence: TGTGCCGCCTCCGGGCCGACGGAAAAACTGTTTTTT.

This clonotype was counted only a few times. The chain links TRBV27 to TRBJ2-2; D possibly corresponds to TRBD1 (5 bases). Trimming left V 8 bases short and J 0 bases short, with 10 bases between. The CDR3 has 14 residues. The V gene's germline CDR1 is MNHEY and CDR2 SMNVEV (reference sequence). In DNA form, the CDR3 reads TGTGCCAGCCTGGCAGGGACGAACACCGGGGAGCTGTTTTTT. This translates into CASLAGTNTGELFF.

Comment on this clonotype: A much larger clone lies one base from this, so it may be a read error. The CDR3 DNA reads as TGTGCCAGCAGGCCACAGAACAATGAGCAGTACTTC. It translates to CASRPQNNEQYF. The chain combines TRBV27 with TRBJ2-1; D is unresolved. The DNA matches TRBJ2-7 better at its end, which makes the J call doubtful. The CDR3 is 12 residues long. In germline, CDR1 is MNHEY, CDR2 SMNVEV (reference sequence).

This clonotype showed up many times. CDR3 DNA sequence: TGCAGCGTTTTCGCAGGCTATGGCTACACCTTC. Amino acid sequence: CSVFAGYGYTF. The chain joins TRBV29-1 to TRBJ1-2; D unresolved. V lost 5 bases to trimming and J lost 4 bases, with 8 bases between them. Germline CDR1 is SQVTM and CDR2 is ANQGSEA. The CDR3 is made up of 11 amino acids.

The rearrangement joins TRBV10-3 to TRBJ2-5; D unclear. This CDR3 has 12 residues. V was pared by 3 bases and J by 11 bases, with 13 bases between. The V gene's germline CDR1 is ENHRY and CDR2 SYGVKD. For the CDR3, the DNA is TGTGCCATCAGTGAATGGGCGCTGGAGCAGTACTTC. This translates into CAISEWALEQYF.